The T cell receptor beta chain under discussion was sequenced for a study of radiotherapy plus CTLA-4 blockade in lung cancer. For the study at large: Disease control was achieved by less than 40% of patients, and objective responses by about 17%. Broader study findings: How blood T cell clones changed early, along with interferon-beta, reportedly forecast response best. Peripheral blood showed expansion of tumor-derived TCR clones after radiotherapy and ipilimumab.

Assay used: immunoSEQ multiplex PCR; TCRdb lists only in-frame clones, some missing. The sample includes 80,000 to 100,000 clones, 80% to 90% of them seen just once. This clone has more than one count but fewer than ten. Its antigen is unknown. CDR3 length: 15 residues. J lost 1 base, V lost 4 bases, and 5 bases had no gene match. Germline V CDR1 and CDR2: SGHRS, YFSETQ. The TCR originated in a human donor with non-small cell lung cancer that progressed on radiotherapy plus ipilimumab. The V gene is TRBV5-1, the J gene TRBJ2-5, with 9 bases identical to TRBD2. The sample in question was peripheral blood, obtained from a patient treated with radiotherapy plus ipilimumab. The CDR3 DNA reads TGCGCCAGCAGCCTGACTAGCGGCCGCCAAGAGACCCAGTACTTC. This translates into CASSLTSGRQETQYF.